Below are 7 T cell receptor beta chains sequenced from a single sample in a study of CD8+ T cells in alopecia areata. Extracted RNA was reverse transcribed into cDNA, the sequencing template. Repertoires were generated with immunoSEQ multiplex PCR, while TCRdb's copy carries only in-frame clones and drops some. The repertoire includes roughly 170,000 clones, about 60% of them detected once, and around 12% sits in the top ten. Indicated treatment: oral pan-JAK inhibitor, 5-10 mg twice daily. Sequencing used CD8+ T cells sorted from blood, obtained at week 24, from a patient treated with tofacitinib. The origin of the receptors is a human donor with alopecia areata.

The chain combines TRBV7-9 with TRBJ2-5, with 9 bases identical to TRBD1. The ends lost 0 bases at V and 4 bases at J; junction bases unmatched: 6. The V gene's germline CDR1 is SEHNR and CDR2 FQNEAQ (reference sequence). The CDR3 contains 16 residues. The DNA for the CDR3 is TGTGCCAGCAGCTTAGCCAGAGGGACAGGGAGAGAGACCCAGTACTTC. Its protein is CASSLARGTGRETQYF. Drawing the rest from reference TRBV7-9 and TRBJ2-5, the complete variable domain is DTGVSQNPRHKITKRGQNVTFRCDPISEHNRLYWYRQTLGQGPEFLTYFQNEAQLEKSRLLSDRFSAERPKGSFSTLEIQRTEQGDSAMYLCASSLARGTGRETQYFGPGTRLLVL.

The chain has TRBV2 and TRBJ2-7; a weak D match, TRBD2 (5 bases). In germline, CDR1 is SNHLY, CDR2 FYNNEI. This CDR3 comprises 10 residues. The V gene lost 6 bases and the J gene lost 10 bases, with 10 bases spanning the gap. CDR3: CASRSGVQYF. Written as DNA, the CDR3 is TGTGCCAGCAGGTCCGGGGTCCAGTACTTC.

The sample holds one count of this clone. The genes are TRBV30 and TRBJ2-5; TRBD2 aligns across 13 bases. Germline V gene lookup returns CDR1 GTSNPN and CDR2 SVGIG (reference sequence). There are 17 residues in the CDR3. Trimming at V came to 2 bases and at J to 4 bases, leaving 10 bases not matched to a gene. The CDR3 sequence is CAWSSLGGLAGRETQYF. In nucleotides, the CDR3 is TGTGCCTGGAGTTCATTAGGGGGACTAGCGGGGAGAGAGACCCAGTACTTC. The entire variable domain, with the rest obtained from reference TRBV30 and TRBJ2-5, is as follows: SQTIHQWPATLVQPVGSPLSLECTVEGTSNPNLYWYRQAAGRGLQLLFYSVGIGQISSEVPQNLSASRPQDRQFILSSKKLLLSDSGFYLCAWSSLGGLAGRETQYFGPGTRLLVL.

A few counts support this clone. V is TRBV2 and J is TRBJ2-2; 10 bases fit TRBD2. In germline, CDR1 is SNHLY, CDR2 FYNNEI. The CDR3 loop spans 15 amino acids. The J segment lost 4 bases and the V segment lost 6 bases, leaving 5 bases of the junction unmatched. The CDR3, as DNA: TGTGCCAGCAGAGGACTAGCGGAGTTCACCGGGGAGCTGTTTTTT. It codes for CASRGLAEFTGELFF.

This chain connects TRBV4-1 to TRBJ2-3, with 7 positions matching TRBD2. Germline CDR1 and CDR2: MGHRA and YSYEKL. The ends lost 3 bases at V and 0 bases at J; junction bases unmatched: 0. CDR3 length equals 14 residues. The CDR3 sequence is CASSQRGSTDTQYF. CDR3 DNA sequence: TGCGCCAGCAGCCAGCGGGGGAGCACAGATACGCAGTATTTT.

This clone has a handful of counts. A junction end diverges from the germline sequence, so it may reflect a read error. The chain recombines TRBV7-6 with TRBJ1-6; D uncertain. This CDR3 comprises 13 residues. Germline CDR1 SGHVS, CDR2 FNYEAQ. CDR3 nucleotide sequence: TGTGCCAGCAGCCTAGCCTTTGGGTCACCCCTCCACTTT. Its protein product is CASSLAFGSPLHF.

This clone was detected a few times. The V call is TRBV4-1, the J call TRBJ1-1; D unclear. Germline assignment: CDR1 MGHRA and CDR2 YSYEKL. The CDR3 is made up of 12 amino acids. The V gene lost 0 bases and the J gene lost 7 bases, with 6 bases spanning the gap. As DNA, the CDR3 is TGCGCCAGCAGCCAAGATTTTATTGAAGCTTTCTTT. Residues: CASSQDFIEAFF.